Listed below are T cell receptor beta chains from one sample, sequenced in a study of cytomegalovirus exposure and HLA in healthy donors. TCRdb's copy holds only in-frame clones and misses some; the assay was immunoSEQ multiplex PCR. The table has tens of thousands of clones, 60% to 85% seen once. Input material: PBMCs. Receptors originate from a man between 18 and 29 years old in good health and CMV-seropositive. Each CDR3 is given with its conserved first and last residue. The D gene is left open where the match is weak. For some rows the clone size is stated as once, few or many, or as a class when expanded; others skip it.

abundance	v_gene	j_gene	d_gene	CDR3aa	CDR3nt
.	TRBV9	TRBJ1-1	.	CASSARRGTNTEAFF	TGTGCCAGCAGCGCCCGGCGAGGAACGAACACTGAAGCTTTCTTT
.	TRBV4-1	TRBJ1-1	.	CASSQGRGLTEAFF	TGCGCCAGCAGCCAAGGGAGGGGCCTCACTGAAGCTTTCTTT
.	TRBV21-1	TRBJ2-7	.	CASSKRERATYEQYF	TGTGCCAGCAGCAAAAGGGAGCGGGCGACCTACGAGCAGTACTTC
few	TRBV11-3	TRBJ2-1	TRBD1	CASSTGVGNEQFF	TGTGCCAGCAGCACAGGGGTTGGGAATGAGCAGTTCTTC
.	TRBV6-5	TRBJ2-1	TRBD2	CASSTSGRDNNEQFF	TGTGCCAGCAGCACTAGCGGGAGGGATAACAATGAGCAGTTCTTC
.	TRBV9	TRBJ2-7	.	CASSTQESYEQYF	TGTGCCAGCAGCACACAGGAGAGCTACGAGCAGTACTTC
.	TRBV6-6	TRBJ2-7	.	CASRSTSEREQYF	TGTGCCAGCCGTTCGACCTCTGAGCGGGAGCAGTACTTC
once	TRBV5-4	TRBJ2-7	TRBD2	CASSPPGGSGTYEQYF	TGTGCCAGCAGCCCGCCTGGCGGTAGCGGGACCTACGAGCAGTACTTC
.	TRBV6-5	TRBJ2-3	.	CASSRDFLDTQYF	TGTGCCAGCAGTCGGGACTTTCTAGATACGCAGTATTTT
.	TRBV7-9	TRBJ2-2	.	CASSRGPSHQRELFF	TGTGCCAGCAGCCGAGGGCCCTCTCATCAGCGGGAGCTGTTTTTT
few	TRBV15	TRBJ2-1	TRBD2	CATSRPTSGPWGEQFF	TGTGCCACCAGCAGACCGACTAGCGGGCCTTGGGGTGAGCAGTTCTTC
.	TRBV13	TRBJ1-2	TRBD1	CASSTTGGYGYTF	TGTGCCAGCAGCACAACAGGGGGCTATGGCTACACCTTC
.	TRBV5-1	TRBJ1-2	.	CASSVLSAHYGYTF	TGCGCCAGCAGCGTATTGAGCGCCCACTATGGCTACACCTTC
once	TRBV29-1	TRBJ1-1	.	CSGGQNTEAFF	TGCAGCGGGGGACAGAACACTGAAGCTTTCTTT
.	TRBV4-1	TRBJ1-2	.	CASSQEWRGRGYTF	TGCGCCAGCAGCCAAGAATGGCGGGGCCGAGGCTACACCTTC
.	TRBV6-5	TRBJ1-5	.	CASSSWKGSNQPQHF	TGTGCCAGCAGTTCCTGGAAGGGGAGCAATCAGCCCCAGCATTTT
.	TRBV19	TRBJ1-1	.	CASSVYRETKAFF	TGTGCCAGTAGTGTTTACAGGGAGACTAAAGCTTTCTTT
once	TRBV19	TRBJ2-7	.	CASSIGSGYSYEQYF	TGTGCCAGTAGTATAGGAAGCGGGTACTCCTACGAGCAGTACTTC
.	TRBV10-2	TRBJ2-1	TRBD2	CASMGLAGVGEQFF	TGCGCCAGCATGGGACTAGCGGGAGTCGGTGAGCAGTTCTTC
.	TRBV6-5	TRBJ2-3	.	CASSPDGGHTQYF	TGTGCCAGCAGTCCGGACGGGGGACATACGCAGTATTTT
once	TRBV9	TRBJ1-1	.	CASSVAGGERGTEAFF	TGTGCCAGCAGCGTAGCGGGCGGGGAGCGAGGCACTGAAGCTTTCTTT
.	TRBV10-3	TRBJ1-5	.	CAISESGQPSNQPQHF	TGTGCCATCAGTGAGTCAGGACAGCCGAGCAATCAGCCCCAGCATTTT
few	TRBV28	TRBJ1-2	.	CASSFSGTNGYTF	TGTGCCAGCAGTTTCTCCGGGACTAATGGCTACACCTTC
.	TRBV6-5	TRBJ1-4	TRBD1	CASSYDGTGDEKLFF	TGTGCCAGCAGTTACGACGGGACAGGGGATGAAAAACTGTTTTTT
.	TRBV18	TRBJ1-1	TRBD1	CASSPNTGGEAFF	TGTGCCAGCTCACCAAATACAGGGGGTGAAGCTTTCTTT
few	TRBV6-5	TRBJ1-4	.	CASSPNEGGEKLFF	TGTGCCAGCAGCCCGAACGAGGGAGGTGAAAAACTGTTTTTT
.	TRBV5-4	TRBJ2-1	TRBD2	CASSFPLATYNEQFF	TGTGCCAGCAGCTTCCCACTAGCGACCTACAATGAGCAGTTCTTC
.	TRBV7-2	TRBJ1-5	.	CASSLGAQPQHF	TGTGCCAGCAGCTTAGGGGCTCAGCCCCAGCATTTT
.	TRBV7-9	TRBJ2-3	.	CASSHHWSSTDTQYF	TGTGCCAGCAGCCACCATTGGTCGAGTACAGATACGCAGTATTTT
.	TRBV18	TRBJ2-4	TRBD1	CASSPRTGGAKNIQYF	TGTGCCAGCTCACCTCGGACAGGGGGAGCCAAAAACATTCAGTACTTC
.	TRBV7-9	TRBJ1-5	.	CASSLGLGDTRYSNQPQHF	TGTGCCAGCAGCTTAGGATTAGGGGACACGCGATATAGCAATCAGCCCCAGCATTTT
.	TRBV5-1	TRBJ2-3	.	CASSLGQNPDTQYF	TGCGCCAGCAGCTTGGGGCAGAATCCAGATACGCAGTATTTT
.	TRBV18	TRBJ2-3	TRBD2	CASSPTSGSFTQYF	TGTGCCAGCTCACCGACTAGCGGGAGTTTCACGCAGTATTTT
medium-sized	TRBV5-6	TRBJ2-1	.	CASSLGSNEQFF	TGTGCCAGCAGCTTGGGGAGCAATGAGCAGTTCTTC
few	TRBV28	TRBJ1-2	.	CASNIQGPLYYGYTF	TGTGCCAGCAATATACAGGGCCCCCTCTACTATGGCTACACCTTC
.	TRBV11-3	TRBJ2-3	.	CASSWRGSRTDTQYF	TGTGCCAGCAGCTGGCGGGGCTCCCGCACAGATACGCAGTATTTT
.	TRBV7-6	TRBJ1-1	.	CASSLRGGGRNTEAFF	TGTGCCAGCAGCTTAAGGGGGGGTGGGAGGAACACTGAAGCTTTCTTT
.	TRBV2	TRBJ1-4	.	CASKEREEKLFF	TGTGCCAGCAAGGAGAGGGAGGAAAAACTGTTTTTT
.	TRBV2	TRBJ1-5	.	CASSEYRRTQHF	TGTGCCAGCAGTGAGTATCGGAGGACCCAGCATTTT
.	TRBV21-1	TRBJ1-4	.	CASSKGQDEKLFF	TGTGCCAGCAGCAAAGGACAGGATGAAAAACTGTTTTTT
.	TRBV6-5	TRBJ1-2	.	CASSYSTPGGYTF	TGTGCCAGCAGTTACTCGACCCCGGGTGGCTACACCTTC
once	TRBV6-5	TRBJ2-3	TRBD2	CASSYSLAADTQYF	TGTGCCAGCAGTTATAGCCTAGCGGCAGATACGCAGTATTTT
.	TRBV27	TRBJ2-2	.	CASSLYIAGELFF	TGTGCCAGCAGTTTATATATCGCCGGGGAGCTGTTTTTT
.	TRBV5-1	TRBJ1-2	TRBD1	CASSLGQGPSGYTF	TGCGCCAGCAGCTTGGGACAGGGCCCGAGCGGCTACACCTTC
.	TRBV5-6	TRBJ2-7	TRBD1	CASSLVDREGEQYF	TGTGCCAGCAGCTTGGTGGACAGGGAAGGCGAGCAGTACTTC
.	TRBV29-1	TRBJ2-5	.	CSVVGRQETQYF	TGCAGCGTTGTCGGTAGACAAGAGACCCAGTACTTC
.	TRBV28	TRBJ1-1	.	CASRETELNTEAFF	TGTGCCAGCAGAGAGACAGAATTGAACACTGAAGCTTTCTTT
.	TRBV27	TRBJ2-1	TRBD1	CASSLDRGYNEQFF	TGTGCCAGCAGCCTTGACAGGGGTTACAATGAGCAGTTCTTC
few	TRBV7-8	TRBJ2-1	.	CASSLGTSLHEQFF	TGTGCCAGCAGCTTAGGTACTAGTCTACATGAGCAGTTCTTC
.	TRBV5-1	TRBJ2-4	TRBD2	CASSYPLRGAAKNIQYF	TGCGCCAGCAGCTACCCACTGCGGGGGGCTGCCAAAAACATTCAGTACTTC
.	TRBV7-8	TRBJ1-2	TRBD1	CASSPPGQKPSNYGYTF	TGTGCCAGCAGCCCCCCGGGACAGAAGCCTTCTAACTATGGCTACACCTTC
once	TRBV7-6	TRBJ2-7	TRBD2	CASSPRLAGGYEQYF	TGTGCCAGCAGCCCACGACTAGCGGGAGGGTACGAGCAGTACTTC
.	TRBV28	TRBJ2-1	TRBD2	CASSPSGGSSYNEQFF	TGTGCCAGCAGCCCTAGCGGAGGGAGCTCCTACAATGAGCAGTTCTTC
.	TRBV20-1	TRBJ1-1	.	CSAGGNTEAFF	TGCAGTGCGGGGGGTAACACTGAAGCTTTCTTT
.	TRBV5-1	TRBJ1-1	TRBD1	CASSYIQGETEAFF	TGCGCCAGCAGCTATATTCAGGGGGAAACTGAAGCTTTCTTT
.	TRBV7-8	TRBJ2-1	TRBD2	CASSSGRRESEQFF	TGTGCCAGCAGTAGCGGGAGGCGGGAAAGTGAGCAGTTCTTC
.	TRBV9	TRBJ2-3	TRBD2	CASSAMTSGAFGATDTQYF	TGTGCCAGCAGCGCTATGACTAGCGGGGCCTTTGGGGCCACAGATACGCAGTATTTT
.	TRBV7-8	TRBJ1-1	TRBD1	CASRIAGQVNTEAFF	TGTGCCAGCAGGATCGCGGGACAGGTGAACACTGAAGCTTTCTTT
few	TRBV11-2	TRBJ2-1	TRBD2	CASSLGGGRDEQFF	TGTGCCAGCAGCTTGGGGGGAGGGAGGGATGAGCAGTTCTTC